The sample holds a few counts of the clone carrying this TCR beta chain. Its antigen is not known. Sample-barcoded 5' priming and a J-beta primer mix drove a second PCR of 7 to 11 cycles. TCRdb analysed the 5' RACE reads with MiXCR anew, one entry per CDR3 protein. The table records under 750,000 distinct CDR3 sequences, 40% to 55% of them present only once. The sample originates from a study of blood T cells in healthy people across ages. Study-wide results and caveats: Older age went with lower TCR beta diversity per million T cells, in a roughly linear way.

The CDR3 runs to 14 residues. Unmatched junction bases numbered 7, after V lost 3 bases and J lost 3 bases. The V gene's germline CDR1 is DFQATT and CDR2 SNEGSKA (reference sequence). This receptor was taken from a man aged 80 or over in good health. V gene TRBV20-1 combines with J gene TRBJ2-7; 8 bases are shared with TRBD2. Sample: blood. The CDR3 nucleotides read TGCAGTGCTAGGAGGCAAGCGGGGGTCTACGAGCAGTACTTC. Its protein is CSARRQAGVYEQYF.